The source of this T cell receptor (beta chain) is a study of neurological immune-mediated disorders. The V and J ends lost 5 bases and 2 bases respectively, with 5 bases between them. The CDR3 loop spans 12 amino acids. Germline V lookup: CDR1 SGHTA, CDR2 FQGNSA. This clonotype was seen ten or more times. Every sequencing run drew on 15-18 subjects and yielded over 190 million TCR-beta sequences. One entry per CDR3 protein, called by TCRdb with MiXCR from the 5' RACE reads. The sample holds 130,000 or so distinct CDR3 sequences, about 3.4% seen once. This clonotype was obtained from a woman aged 30 to 39 with multiple sclerosis. The chain is built from TRBV7-2 and TRBJ2-3; D is uncertain. Sequencing input: PBMCs. CDR3 protein: CASSPITDTQYF. CDR3 coding DNA: TGTGCCAGCAGCCCAATCACAGATACGCAGTATTTT. The complete variable domain, with remaining parts taken from reference TRBV7-2 and TRBJ2-3, reads GAGVSQSPSNKVTEKGKDVELRCDPISGHTALYWYRQSLGQGLEFLIYFQGNSAPDKSGLPSDRFSAERTGGSVSTLTIQRTQQEDSAVYLCASSPITDTQYFGPGTRLTVL.